The present T cell receptor beta chain was sequenced within a study of control samples from healthy donors and cancer patients. Germline CDR1 reads KGHSH; CDR2 reads LQKENI. Germline trimming cut 3 bases from V and 5 bases from J; bases unmatched to any gene: 13. The CDR3 runs to 16 residues. Produced via immunoSEQ multiplex PCR; TCRdb's table is partial and in-frame only. Of tens of thousands of clones listed, roughly 90% were seen once; the top ten hold over 13%. The sequence was collected from a woman aged 70 to 79 in good health. The sequenced sample consisted of blood. This chain uses TRBV18 with TRBJ2-7; TRBD2 matches 7 bases. The CDR3 DNA sequence: TGTGCCAGCTCACCCGTCCTAAAAGCGGGATACAACGAGCAGTACTTC. As protein: CASSPVLKAGYNEQYF.